These T cell receptor beta chains were read from a single sample in a study of T cell repertoires in cytomegalovirus infection. MiXCR was run by TCRdb on the reads, yielding one entry per CDR3 protein. The sample includes 100,000 to 150,000 distinct CDR3 sequences, 7% to 9.5% seen only once; the top ten take about 9.4%. The specimen sequenced was PBMCs. These receptors were taken from a human donor in good health (CMV status not recorded). Some clones in this sample may be carry-over from other donors' samples. Each CDR3 is given with its conserved first and last residue. The order of the fields is J gene, V gene, CDR3 protein.

J: TRBJ1-6
V: TRBV7-9
CDR3: CASSLEEGGFSPLHF

J: TRBJ1-1
V: TRBV28
CDR3: CASSSDTGPYGTEAFF

J: TRBJ1-2
V: TRBV5-4
CDR3: CASSKSQGGMGYGYTF

J: TRBJ1-1
V: TRBV7-2
CDR3: CASSPLNLNTEAFF

J: TRBJ1-1
V: TRBV19
CDR3: CASREQGANTEAFF

J: TRBJ1-1
V: TRBV20-1
CDR3: CSGLVGGPLNTEAFF

J: TRBJ1-3
V: TRBV20-1
CDR3: CSAKGTSSSGNTIYF

J: TRBJ2-1
V: TRBV7-8
CDR3: CASSYSGGWDEQFF

J: TRBJ1-6
V: TRBV7-2
CDR3: CASSRAWGGGNSPLHF

J: TRBJ2-4
V: TRBV7-2
CDR3: CASSLEFVGIQYF

J: TRBJ2-5
V: TRBV29-1
CDR3: CSVERIIQETQYF

J: TRBJ1-1
V: TRBV27
CDR3: CASSFSGGDTEAFF

J: TRBJ1-1
V: TRBV2
CDR3: CASSGSGLELTEAFF

J: TRBJ2-7
V: TRBV5-4
CDR3: CASSPSAGGGPYEQYF

J: TRBJ2-2
V: TRBV29-1
CDR3: CSAGQAPGTGVNTGELFF

J: TRBJ2-1
V: TRBV7-2
CDR3: CASSLAFQRGFNEQFF

J: TRBJ2-1
V: TRBV20-1
CDR3: CSVSPAGRANEQFF

J: TRBJ1-1
V: TRBV19
CDR3: CASSISGTGEAFF

J: TRBJ2-1
V: TRBV5-6
CDR3: CASSTHPDRVVRDEQFF

J: TRBJ2-5
V: TRBV10-3
CDR3: CAISSGAQETQYF

J: TRBJ1-1
V: TRBV7-9
CDR3: CASSPRTGADTEAFF

J: TRBJ1-4
V: TRBV29-1
CDR3: CSVGGSGEKLFF

J: TRBJ1-2
V: TRBV7-2
CDR3: CASSSWDRGLYGYTF

J: TRBJ1-1
V: TRBV28
CDR3: CASKRPINTEAFF